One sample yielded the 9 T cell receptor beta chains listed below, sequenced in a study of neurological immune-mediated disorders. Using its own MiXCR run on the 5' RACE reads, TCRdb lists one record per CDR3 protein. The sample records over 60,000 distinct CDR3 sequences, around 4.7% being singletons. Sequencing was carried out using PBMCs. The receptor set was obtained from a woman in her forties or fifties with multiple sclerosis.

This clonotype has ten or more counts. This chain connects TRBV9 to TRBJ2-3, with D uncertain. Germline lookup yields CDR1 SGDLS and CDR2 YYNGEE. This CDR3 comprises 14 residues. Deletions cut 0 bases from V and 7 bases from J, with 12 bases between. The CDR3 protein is CASSVEGRANTQYF. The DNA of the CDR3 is TGTGCCAGCAGCGTAGAAGGTCGGGCGAATACGCAGTATTTT.

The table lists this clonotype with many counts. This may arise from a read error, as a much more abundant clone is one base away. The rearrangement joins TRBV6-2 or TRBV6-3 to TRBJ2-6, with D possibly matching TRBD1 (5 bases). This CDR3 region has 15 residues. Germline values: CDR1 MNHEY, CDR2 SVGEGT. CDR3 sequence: CASSYEGAGAKVLTF. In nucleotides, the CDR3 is TGTGCCAGCAGTTACGAAGGGGCTGGGGCCAAAGTCCTGACTTTC.

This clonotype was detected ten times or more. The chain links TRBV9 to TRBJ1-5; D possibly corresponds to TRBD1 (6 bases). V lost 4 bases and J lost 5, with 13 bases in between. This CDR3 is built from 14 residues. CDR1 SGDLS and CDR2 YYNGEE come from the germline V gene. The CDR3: CASSPRDTYQPQHF. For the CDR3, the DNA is TGTGCCAGCAGCCCTCGGGACACCTATCAGCCCCAGCATTTT.

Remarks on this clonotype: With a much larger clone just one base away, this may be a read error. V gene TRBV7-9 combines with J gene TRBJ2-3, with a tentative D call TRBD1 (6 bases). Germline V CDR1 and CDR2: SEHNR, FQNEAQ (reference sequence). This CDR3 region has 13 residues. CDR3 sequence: CVSSSETGMTQYF. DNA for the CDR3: TGTGTCAGCAGCAGTGAGACAGGCATGACGCAGTATTTT.

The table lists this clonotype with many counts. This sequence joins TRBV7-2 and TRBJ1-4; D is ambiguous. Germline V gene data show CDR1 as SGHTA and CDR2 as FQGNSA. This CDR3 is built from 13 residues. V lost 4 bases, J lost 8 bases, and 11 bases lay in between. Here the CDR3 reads CASSYRPGEKLFF. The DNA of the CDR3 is TGTGCCAGCAGCTATCGACCGGGGGAAAAACTGTTTTTT.

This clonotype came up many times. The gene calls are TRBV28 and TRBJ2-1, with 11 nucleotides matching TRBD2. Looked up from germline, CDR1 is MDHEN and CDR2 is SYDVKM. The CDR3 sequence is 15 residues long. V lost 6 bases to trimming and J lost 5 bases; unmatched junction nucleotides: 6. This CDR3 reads CASSRGLAVDNEQFF. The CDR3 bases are TGTGCCAGCAGCCGGGGACTAGCGGTAGACAATGAGCAGTTCTTC.

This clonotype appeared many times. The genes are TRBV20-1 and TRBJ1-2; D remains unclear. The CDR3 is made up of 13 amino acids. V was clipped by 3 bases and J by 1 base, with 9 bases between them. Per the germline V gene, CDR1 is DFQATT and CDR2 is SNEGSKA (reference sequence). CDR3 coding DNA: TGCAGTGCTAGTACCAGGAGTAACTATGGCTACACCTTC. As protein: CSASTRSNYGYTF.

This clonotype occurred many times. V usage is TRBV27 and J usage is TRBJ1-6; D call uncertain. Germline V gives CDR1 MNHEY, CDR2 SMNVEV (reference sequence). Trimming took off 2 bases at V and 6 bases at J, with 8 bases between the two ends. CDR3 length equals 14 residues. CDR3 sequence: CASSLNRSNSPLHF. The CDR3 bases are TGTGCCAGCAGTTTAAACAGAAGTAATTCACCCCTCCACTTT.

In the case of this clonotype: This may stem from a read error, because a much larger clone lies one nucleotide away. In nucleotides, the CDR3 is TGTGCCAGCAGTTCTTTCGTCTGTCTAGTAGAAAATACGCAGTATTTT. Protein product: CASSSFVCLVENTQYF. This chain links TRBV12-3 or TRBV12-4 with TRBJ2-3, with D unresolved. V dropped 4 bases and J dropped 7 bases, with 21 bases sitting between them. The CDR3 is 16 residues long.